The clone carrying this T cell receptor (beta chain) was seen only once. These data come from a study of blood T cell repertoires in COVID-19. The assay was immunoSEQ multiplex PCR, and TCRdb's table has in-frame clones only and misses some. The sample includes over 250,000 clones, less than 90% of them seen just once. V was cut by 10 bases and J by 7 bases, with 19 bases left in between. From germline, CDR1 is MNHEY and CDR2 SVGAGI. The CDR3 covers 14 residues. The sequence was collected from a woman in her fifties or sixties who had recovered from COVID-19. The chain joins TRBV6-5 to TRBJ1-4; D is unresolved. The sample taken for sequencing was PBMCs or T cells enriched from blood (not recorded which). CDR3 nucleotide sequence: TGTGCCACCAAGCCCCAAGCGGCTCGTGAAAAACTGTTTTTT. Protein sequence: CATKPQAAREKLFF.